These 28 T cell receptor beta chains share one sample of origin, sequenced in a study of blood T cell repertoires in COVID-19. Using immunoSEQ multiplex PCR, the repertoire was profiled, and TCRdb retains in-frame clones only, with some absent. The data show approximately 120,000 clones, over 70% seen once. Sequenced sample: peripheral blood. All receptors derive from an elderly man with acute or convalescent COVID-19.

The V call is TRBV30, the J call TRBJ1-4, with 10 bases identical to TRBD1. Trimming removed 7 bases from V and 10 bases from J; junction bases left unmatched: 3. Germline V gene data show CDR1 as GTSNPN and CDR2 as SVGIG (reference sequence). The CDR3 spans 11 residues. DNA of the CDR3: TGTGCCTTTGACAGGGGGCTAAAACTGTTTTTT. Its translation is CAFDRGLKLFF.

V is TRBV11-2 and J is TRBJ1-3; the D is unclear. The germline gives CDR1 SGHAT, CDR2 FQNNGV. This CDR3 contains 14 residues. The germline V and J ends were trimmed by 1 base and 0 bases, with 4 bases remaining between them. CDR3 loop: CASSLAVSGNTIYF. The CDR3 DNA reads as TGTGCCAGCAGCTTAGCCGTCTCTGGAAACACCATATATTTT.

The chain is built from TRBV4-3 and TRBJ2-5; 7 bases map to TRBD1. CDR1 is LGHNA, CDR2 YSLEER, per germline. V gave up 1 base and J gave up 2 bases; unmatched junction bases: 4. The CDR3 spans 15 residues. The CDR3 nucleotides are TGCGCCAGCAGCCAAGGAGGGACAGATCAAGAGACCCAGTACTTC. Translation gives CASSQGGTDQETQYF.

This chain connects TRBV27 to TRBJ2-7, with 7 bases lining up with TRBD1. The CDR3 covers 13 residues. Germline V lookup: CDR1 MNHEY, CDR2 SMNVEV (reference sequence). With 2 bases clipped from V and 3 bases from J, the junction kept 1 base outside the gene matches. CDR3 bases: TGTGCCAGCAGTTTAAGACAGGGCTACGAGCAGTACTTC. It translates to CASSLRQGYEQYF.

CDR3 sequence reads: CASKGGDWRSPLHF. DNA for the CDR3: TGTGCCAGCAAAGGCGGGGACTGGAGGTCACCCCTCCACTTT. The chain links TRBV9 to TRBJ1-6; TRBD1 is a possible D gene (5 bases). V gave up 6 bases and J gave up 10 bases, with 17 bases separating them. The CDR3 extends over 14 amino acids. Germline values: CDR1 SGDLS, CDR2 YYNGEE.

The V and J genes are TRBV29-1 and TRBJ2-3, with a possible D match to TRBD2 (6 bases). Germline CDR1 SQVTM, CDR2 ANQGSEA. V lost 2 bases, J lost 0 bases, and 21 bases lay in between. The CDR3 is made up of 18 amino acids. For the CDR3, the DNA is TGCAGCGTTGAATCGGTTCGGGGAGCCGGGAGTAGCACAGATACGCAGTATTTT. Protein: CSVESVRGAGSSTDTQYF.

V gene TRBV12-5 combines with J gene TRBJ2-1; D is perhaps TRBD2 (7 bases). The V end was cut by 4 bases, the J end by 1 base, with 14 bases between. CDR1 and CDR2 (germline): LGHNT, FRNRAP. CDR3 length equals 16 residues. The DNA of the CDR3 is TGTGCTAGTGGTTCCCGAGGGGGGGGGTCCTACAATGAGCAGTTCTTC. It is translated as CASGSRGGGSYNEQFF. The full variable domain, completed using reference TRBV12-5 and TRBJ2-1, is DARVTQTPRHKVTEMGQEVTMRCQPILGHNTVFWYRQTMMQGLELLAYFRNRAPLDDSGMPKDRFSAEMPDATLATLKIQPSEPRDSAVYFCASGSRGGGSYNEQFFGPGTRLTVL.

The chain carries TRBV5-1 and TRBJ2-4, with D perhaps TRBD1 (6 bases). Per germline, CDR1 SGHRS and CDR2 YFSETQ. This CDR3 comprises 14 residues. V dropped 3 bases and J dropped 0 bases, with 7 bases sitting between them. The CDR3 here is CASSSDRAKNIQYF. The CDR3 nucleotides read TGCGCCAGCAGCTCGGACAGAGCCAAAAACATTCAGTACTTC. The entire variable domain, with the rest obtained from reference TRBV5-1 and TRBJ2-4, is as follows: KAGVTQTPRYLIKTRGQQVTLSCSPISGHRSVSWYQQTPGQGLQFLFEYFSETQRNKGNFPGRFSGRQFSNSRSEMNVSTLELGDSALYLCASSSDRAKNIQYFGAGTRLSVL.

The V gene is TRBV9, the J gene TRBJ2-7; 10 bases align to TRBD1. Per germline, CDR1 SGDLS and CDR2 YYNGEE. The CDR3 extends over 15 amino acids. With 4 bases clipped from V and 3 bases from J, the junction kept 7 bases outside the gene matches. CDR3 sequence reads: CASSQGQGSFYEQYF. The CDR3 DNA sequence: TGTGCCAGCAGCCAGGGACAGGGGAGTTTCTACGAGCAGTACTTC.

The chain joins TRBV3-1 (or the pseudogene TRBV3-2) to TRBJ1-2, with a tentative D call TRBD1 (5 bases). The ends were cut back, 0 bases at V and 7 bases at J, with 15 bases in the middle. CDR1 is LGHDT and CDR2 is YNNKEL in the germline V gene (reference sequence). The length of the CDR3 is 15 residues. The CDR3 DNA follows: TGTGCCAGCAGCCAAGATCCGGCAGGGCAGGGTGGCTACACCTTC. Amino acid sequence: CASSQDPAGQGGYTF.

J is TRBJ2-7 and V is TRBV4-2; D is perhaps TRBD1 (5 bases). In germline, CDR1 is LGHNA, CDR2 YNFKEQ. Trimming cost V 0 bases and J 0 bases, with 15 bases left between them. There are 17 residues in the CDR3. CDR3 DNA sequence: TGTGCCAGCAGCCAAGATCGCCAGGGCTCCCTCTCCTACGAGCAGTACTTC. This translates into CASSQDRQGSLSYEQYF.

This chain joins TRBV5-1 and TRBJ1-1; D might be TRBD1 (6 bases). Germline assignment: CDR1 SGHRS and CDR2 YFSETQ. The CDR3 is 15 amino acids. V was pared by 4 bases and J by 3 bases, with 16 bases between. The CDR3 protein is CASSTKRGGDTEAFF. In DNA, the CDR3 is TGCGCCAGCAGCACCAAAAGAGGGGGAGACACTGAAGCTTTCTTT.

A few counts support this clone. The chain employs TRBV4-1 and TRBJ2-3; D is possibly TRBD2 (5 bases). This CDR3 is built from 16 residues. Trimming cost V 0 bases and J 1 base, with 11 bases left between them. Germline assignment: CDR1 MGHRA and CDR2 YSYEKL. The CDR3 sequence is CASSQERWGGTDTQYF. CDR3 in DNA: TGCGCCAGCAGCCAAGAAAGGTGGGGAGGCACAGATACGCAGTATTTT.

This clone showed up just a few times. The chain couples TRBV25-1 to TRBJ1-2, with no clear D. V lost 11 bases to trimming and J lost 0 bases, with 10 bases between them. Germline CDR1 and CDR2: MGHDK and SYGVNS. The CDR3 has 12 amino acids. CDR3 in DNA: TGTGCCGGTTACAGTTCTAACTATGGCTACACCTTC. Its protein product is CAGYSSNYGYTF.

This rearrangement joins TRBV3-1 (or the pseudogene TRBV3-2) to TRBJ2-3; D may be TRBD2 (5 bases). In germline, CDR1 is LGHDT, CDR2 YNNKEL (reference sequence). This CDR3 region has 14 residues. V lost 3 bases, J lost 7 bases, and 14 bases lay in between. The CDR3 spells CASSHRGSRNTQYF. The CDR3 DNA follows: TGTGCCAGCAGCCACCGGGGATCAAGGAATACGCAGTATTTT.

The chain links TRBV27 to TRBJ2-7, with 7 bases fitting TRBD1. There are 14 residues in the CDR3. Germline CDR1 MNHEY, CDR2 SMNVEV (reference sequence). The V gene end was trimmed by 2 bases and the J gene end by 3 bases; junction bases not matched to a gene: 4. CDR3 DNA: TGTGCCAGCAGTTTAAGGCAGGGGGACTACGAGCAGTACTTC. It codes for CASSLRQGDYEQYF.

This sequence joins TRBV7-2 and TRBJ2-3, with a weak D call TRBD1 (5 bases). The V end was cut by 5 bases, the J end by 6 bases, with 18 bases between. The CDR3 is 15 residues long. Germline loops: CDR1 SGHTA, CDR2 FQGNSA. In DNA form, the CDR3 reads TGTGCCAGCAGCCCACTCAGGGCTACGTGGGATACGCAGTATTTT. This translates into CASSPLRATWDTQYF.

This clone was counted only a few times. The chain joins TRBV2 to TRBJ1-2; D is unclear. With 3 bases removed from V and 4 bases from J, the gap between germline ends came to 9 bases. Germline V lookup: CDR1 SNHLY, CDR2 FYNNEI. The CDR3 is made up of 13 amino acids. Written as DNA, the CDR3 is TGTGCCAGCAGTGATTCGACACCCTATGGCTACACCTTC. It is translated as CASSDSTPYGYTF.

This clone has only a few counts. This rearrangement joins TRBV27 to TRBJ2-5; 14 nucleotides align to TRBD2. J was trimmed by 2 bases and V by 5 bases; bases with no gene match: 10. Per germline, CDR1 MNHEY and CDR2 SMNVEV (reference sequence). The CDR3 sequence is 18 residues long. Written as DNA, the CDR3 is TGTGCCAGCAGTCGCTCCGCGAGACTAGCGGGGGGGCAAGAGACCCAGTACTTC. Translating it yields CASSRSARLAGGQETQYF.

The rearrangement uses TRBV5-1 and TRBJ1-1; TRBD1 aligns across 7 bases. This CDR3 contains 14 residues. J lost 2 bases, V lost 5 bases, and 6 bases had no gene match. Germline values: CDR1 SGHRS, CDR2 YFSETQ. The CDR3 loop reads CASSSGQANTEAFF. The DNA of the CDR3 is TGCGCCAGCAGTTCCGGACAGGCAAACACTGAAGCTTTCTTT.

This clone was counted a few times. This chain links TRBV30 with TRBJ1-1; no clear D. The CDR3 runs 14 residues. Trimming pared 4 bases from V and 3 bases from J, leaving 15 bases between. CDR1 is GTSNPN, CDR2 SVGIG, per germline (reference sequence). The CDR3: CAWTMNFRDTEAFF. The CDR3 DNA is TGTGCCTGGACCATGAACTTCCGGGACACTGAAGCTTTCTTT.

The chain has TRBV11-2 and TRBJ2-3; 7 nucleotides align to TRBD2. CDR1 and CDR2 (germline): SGHAT, FQNNGV. CDR3 length: 15 amino acids. Trimming took 7 bases from V and 2 from J; bases not matched to a gene: 9. In nucleotides, the CDR3 is TGTGCCAGCAACCCGTCGGGACTACTCACAGATACGCAGTATTTT. This sequence encodes CASNPSGLLTDTQYF.

The chain has TRBV29-1 and TRBJ2-2; possibly TRBD2 for D (6 bases). V lost 3 bases and J 5 bases, leaving 13 bases between the germline ends. The CDR3 runs to 14 residues. Germline V gene lookup returns CDR1 SQVTM and CDR2 ANQGSEA. The CDR3 loop reads CSVDGGVGTGELFF. The CDR3 nucleotides read TGCAGCGTTGACGGCGGGGTGGGGACCGGGGAGCTGTTTTTT.

This chain connects TRBV7-8 to TRBJ2-3; D ambiguous. The germline gives CDR1 SGHVS, CDR2 FQNEAQ. V was clipped by 0 bases and J by 2 bases, with 6 bases between them. CDR3 length: 14 residues. As DNA, the CDR3 is TGTGCCAGCAGCTTAGCTCCTAACACAGATACGCAGTATTTT. Translation: CASSLAPNTDTQYF.

The rearrangement uses TRBV6-5 and TRBJ1-2; D possibly corresponds to TRBD1 (5 bases). The CDR3 contains 15 residues. Trimming took 0 bases from V and 4 from J, leaving 12 bases between them. The germline gives CDR1 MNHEY, CDR2 SVGAGI. The CDR3 protein is CASSYSAGGSYGYTF. CDR3 DNA sequence: TGTGCCAGCAGTTACTCGGCCGGGGGGAGCTATGGCTACACCTTC.

V usage is TRBV30 and J usage is TRBJ2-3; 7 positions agree with TRBD2. Germline V gene data show CDR1 as GTSNPN and CDR2 as SVGIG (reference sequence). Trimming at V came to 2 bases and at J to 2 bases, leaving 10 bases not matched to a gene. The CDR3 is 16 amino acids. The CDR3 nucleotides read TGTGCCTGGAGTTTTGGGGGGGGAGGAATCACAGATACGCAGTATTTT. It encodes CAWSFGGGGITDTQYF. Together with reference TRBV30 and TRBJ2-3, the CDR3 gives the full variable domain: SQTIHQWPATLVQPVGSPLSLECTVEGTSNPNLYWYRQAAGRGLQLLFYSVGIGQISSEVPQNLSASRPQDRQFILSSKKLLLSDSGFYLCAWSFGGGGITDTQYFGPGTRLTVL.

This clone occurred a few times. The rearrangement joins TRBV2 to TRBJ2-7; 8 bases are a match to TRBD1. The J segment lost 6 bases and the V segment lost 4 bases, leaving 5 bases of the junction unmatched. The CDR3 runs 13 residues. Germline V gene lookup returns CDR1 SNHLY and CDR2 FYNNEI. This CDR3 reads CASSGQGLSEQYF. CDR3 DNA: TGTGCCAGCAGTGGACAGGGGCTCTCCGAGCAGTACTTC.

The rearrangement uses TRBV3-1 (or the pseudogene TRBV3-2) and TRBJ2-5, with 7 positions matching TRBD2. V shed 4 bases and J 1 base; nucleotides not matched to a gene: 6. The CDR3 runs to 15 residues. Germline-derived CDR1 and CDR2 are LGHDT and YNNKEL (reference sequence). The chain's CDR3 is CASSLRGVIQETQYF. DNA of the CDR3: TGTGCCAGCAGCCTCCGGGGGGTGATCCAAGAGACCCAGTACTTC.